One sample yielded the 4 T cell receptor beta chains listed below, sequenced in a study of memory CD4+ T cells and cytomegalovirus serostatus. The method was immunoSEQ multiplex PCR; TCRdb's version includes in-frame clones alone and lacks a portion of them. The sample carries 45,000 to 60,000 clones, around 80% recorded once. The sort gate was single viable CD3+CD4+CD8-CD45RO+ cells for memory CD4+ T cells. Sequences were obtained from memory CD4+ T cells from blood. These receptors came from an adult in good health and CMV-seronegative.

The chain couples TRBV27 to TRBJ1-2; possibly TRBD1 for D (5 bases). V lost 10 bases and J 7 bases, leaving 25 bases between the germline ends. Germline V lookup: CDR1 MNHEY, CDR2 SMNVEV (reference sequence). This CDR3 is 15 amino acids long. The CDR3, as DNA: TGTGCCACCCTTCCAGTTAGGGGCGCGCCGGGTGGCTACACCTTC. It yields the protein CATLPVRGAPGGYTF.

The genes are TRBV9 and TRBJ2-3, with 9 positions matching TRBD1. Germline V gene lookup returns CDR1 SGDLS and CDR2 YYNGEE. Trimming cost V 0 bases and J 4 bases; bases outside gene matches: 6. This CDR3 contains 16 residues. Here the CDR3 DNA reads TGTGCCAGCAGCGTAGATGGGGACAGGGCATCAGATACGCAGTATTTT. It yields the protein CASSVDGDRASDTQYF.

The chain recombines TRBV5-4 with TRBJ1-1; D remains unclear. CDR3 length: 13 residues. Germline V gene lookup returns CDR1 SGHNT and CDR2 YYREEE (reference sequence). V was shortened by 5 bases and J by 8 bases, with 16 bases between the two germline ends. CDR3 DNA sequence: TGTGCCAGCAGTCTTCAGGCGGGCAAAGAAGCTTTCTTT. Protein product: CASSLQAGKEAFF.

The CDR3 loop reads CATSASSGGQYF. Written as DNA, the CDR3 is TGTGCCACCAGCGCATCGTCTGGGGGGCAGTACTTC. The rearrangement links TRBV18 to TRBJ2-7; D may correspond to TRBD1 or TRBD2 (5 bases each). Germline V CDR1 and CDR2: KGHSH, LQKENI. The CDR3 runs 12 residues. Trimming pared 10 bases from V and 9 bases from J, leaving 19 bases between.